These 30 T cell receptor beta chains were all obtained from the same sample, sequenced in a study of blood T cell repertoires in COVID-19. Libraries were prepared by immunoSEQ multiplex PCR; TCRdb keeps only in-frame clonotypes and omits some of them. This sample carries hundreds of thousands of clones, 85% of them seen once, and the ten largest clones take 5.1%. Sequenced material: peripheral blood. These TCRs come from a man aged 45-65 years with COVID-19, enrolled during active disease.

This chain joins TRBV9 and TRBJ1-1, with D unclear. Germline lookup yields CDR1 SGDLS and CDR2 YYNGEE. Trimming pared 1 base from V and 1 base from J, leaving 8 bases between. CDR3 length: 14 residues. The DNA for the CDR3 is TGTGCCAGCAGCGTATGGGCCTCGAACACTGAAGCTTTCTTT. Protein product: CASSVWASNTEAFF.

This chain uses TRBV7-8 with TRBJ1-3; D gene unclear. The CDR3 loop spans 16 amino acids. V was trimmed by 5 bases and J by 0 bases, leaving 14 bases between them. The germline V gene encodes CDR1 SGHVS and CDR2 FQNEAQ. The CDR3: CASSPPPGLSGNTIYF. CDR3 coding DNA: TGTGCCAGCAGCCCCCCCCCAGGCCTCTCTGGAAACACCATATATTTT. The variable domain in full, completed from reference TRBV7-8 and TRBJ1-3, reads GAGVSQSPRYKVAKRGQDVALRCDPISGHVSLFWYQQALGQGPEFLTYFQNEAQLDKSGLPSDRFFAERPEGSVSTLKIQRTQQEDSAVYLCASSPPPGLSGNTIYFGEGSWLTVV.

The rearrangement links TRBV19 to TRBJ1-2; perhaps TRBD1 as D (5 bases). CDR1 is LNHDA and CDR2 is SQIVND in the germline V gene (reference sequence). V was pared by 4 bases and J by 0 bases, with 15 bases between. The length of the CDR3 is 16 residues. CDR3 in DNA: TGTGCCAGTAGTACCCGAGTGGCAGGGACTAACTATGGCTACACCTTC. Its protein product is CASSTRVAGTNYGYTF.

This clone was observed once. The V and J genes are TRBV27 and TRBJ2-1; D is possibly TRBD1 (6 bases). The CDR3 runs to 15 residues. Germline V gene lookup returns CDR1 MNHEY and CDR2 SMNVEV (reference sequence). The ends were cut back, 11 bases at V and 3 bases at J, with 20 bases in the middle. CDR3 region: CASKLQGDFYNEQFF. CDR3 nucleotides: TGTGCCTCCAAGCTACAGGGAGACTTCTACAATGAGCAGTTCTTC.

V usage is TRBV5-1 and J usage is TRBJ2-3; 9 nucleotides agree with TRBD1. Trimming took 1 base from V and 4 from J; bases not matched to a gene: 1. Per germline, CDR1 SGHRS and CDR2 YFSETQ. The CDR3 spans 14 residues. Written as DNA, the CDR3 is TGCGCCAGCAGCTTGACAGGGGGCGCAGATACGCAGTATTTT. It yields the protein CASSLTGGADTQYF.

This clone was picked up a small number of times. The chain has TRBV30 and TRBJ2-7, with D perhaps matching TRBD1 (6 bases). Germline V gene sequence: CDR1 GTSNPN, CDR2 SVGIG (reference sequence). Trimming cost V 0 bases and J 3 bases, with 12 bases left between them. This CDR3 is 14 amino acids long. CDR3 amino acids: CAWSVQGFGYEQYF. As DNA, the CDR3 is TGTGCCTGGAGTGTACAGGGTTTTGGCTACGAGCAGTACTTC.

This clone has only a few counts. The chain couples TRBV27 to TRBJ1-5, with 7 bases identical to TRBD1. This CDR3 region has 14 residues. Per germline, CDR1 MNHEY and CDR2 SMNVEV (reference sequence). Germline trimming cut 8 bases from V and 3 bases from J; bases unmatched to any gene: 7. CDR3 protein: CASGAGTDNQPQHF. CDR3 bases: TGTGCCAGCGGGGCCGGGACAGACAATCAGCCCCAGCATTTT.

This chain joins TRBV7-2 and TRBJ1-5, with a possible D match to TRBD1 (6 bases). Germline CDR1 and CDR2: SGHTA and FQGNSA. This CDR3 has 16 residues. The V end was cut by 1 base, the J end by 4 bases, with 14 bases between. The CDR3 DNA is TGTGCCAGCAGCTTAGGCGGAAATACAGGGAATCAGCCCCAGCATTTT. Protein: CASSLGGNTGNQPQHF.

This clone was recorded a few times. The same CDR3 also results from other DNA sequences found in this sample. The V gene is TRBV18, the J gene TRBJ1-2; tentative D call: TRBD1 (6 bases). Trimming removed 3 bases at V and 1 base at J, with 9 bases between. Germline CDR1 reads KGHSH; CDR2 reads LQKENI. CDR3 length: 14 amino acids. CDR3 protein: CASSPGQSNYGYTF. In nucleotides, the CDR3 is TGTGCCAGCTCACCCGGACAGAGTAACTATGGCTACACCTTC.

The rearrangement links TRBV9 to TRBJ2-5; D is possibly TRBD2 (6 bases). Germline CDR1 SGDLS, CDR2 YYNGEE. This CDR3 is built from 16 residues. The V end lost 0 bases, the J end lost 0 bases, and 12 bases lay between the germline ends. CDR3 sequence (DNA): TGTGCCAGCAGCGTAGGGGTAGCGGACAACCAAGAGACCCAGTACTTC. Translated: CASSVGVADNQETQYF.

The CDR3 bases are TGTGCCAGCAGCTTATTCTGGTCGCAGGGGGAGACCCAGTACTTC. It codes for CASSLFWSQGETQYF. The chain carries TRBV7-2 and TRBJ2-5, with D tentatively TRBD1 (6 bases). This CDR3 has 15 amino acids. V was shortened by 2 bases and J by 5 bases, with 15 bases between the two germline ends. CDR1 is SGHTA, CDR2 FQGNSA, per germline. Drawing the rest from reference TRBV7-2 and TRBJ2-5, the complete variable domain is GAGVSQSPSNKVTEKGKDVELRCDPISGHTALYWYRQSLGQGLEFLIYFQGNSAPDKSGLPSDRFSAERTGGSVSTLTIQRTQQEDSAVYLCASSLFWSQGETQYFGPGTRLLVL.

This chain uses TRBV4-2 with TRBJ1-1, with a weak D call TRBD1 (6 bases). CDR3 length equals 14 residues. Germline assignment: CDR1 LGHNA and CDR2 YNFKEQ. V was pared by 3 bases and J by 5 bases, with 13 bases between. The CDR3 loop is CASSQQDSKTEAFF. CDR3 coding DNA: TGTGCCAGCAGCCAGCAGGACAGTAAAACTGAAGCTTTCTTT.

The chain joins TRBV19 to TRBJ2-7; 7 bases align to TRBD1. Germline V gene sequence: CDR1 LNHDA, CDR2 SQIVND (reference sequence). Trimming at V came to 5 bases and at J to 7 bases, leaving 8 bases not matched to a gene. This CDR3 region has 13 residues. The CDR3 spells CASSQTGSGEQYF. The CDR3, as DNA: TGTGCCAGTAGTCAGACAGGGTCGGGAGAGCAGTACTTC.

The V call is TRBV20-1, the J call TRBJ2-7; D possibly corresponds to TRBD2 (5 bases). In germline, CDR1 is DFQATT, CDR2 SNEGSKA (reference sequence). The CDR3 is 11 amino acids. V lost 3 bases and J 3 bases, leaving 6 bases between the germline ends. CDR3 sequence: CSARDFYEQYF. CDR3 coding DNA: TGCAGTGCTAGGGACTTCTACGAGCAGTACTTC.

This chain joins TRBV14 and TRBJ1-4, with D possibly matching TRBD1 (5 bases). V gave up 2 bases and J gave up 3 bases, with 13 bases separating them. Germline V gene sequence: CDR1 SGHDN, CDR2 FVKESK. This CDR3 has 16 residues. DNA of the CDR3: TGTGCCAGCAGCCAACTTCGACAGACATCTAATGAAAAACTGTTTTTT. Translating gives CASSQLRQTSNEKLFF.

The rearrangement uses TRBV19 and TRBJ1-2; the D is unclear. Germline V CDR1 and CDR2: LNHDA, SQIVND (reference sequence). The V gene lost 6 bases and the J gene lost 4 bases, with 12 bases spanning the gap. CDR3 length equals 13 residues. DNA for the CDR3: TGTGCCAGTAGCCTGGAGGGAACCTATGGCTACACCTTC. Translating it yields CASSLEGTYGYTF.

The rearrangement links TRBV19 to TRBJ1-5, with D unclear. Germline V gives CDR1 LNHDA, CDR2 SQIVND (reference sequence). The CDR3 length is 17 residues. V gave up 4 bases and J gave up 0 bases, with 16 bases separating them. CDR3 sequence: CASSTGPLRGSNQPQHF. The CDR3 nucleotides are TGTGCCAGTAGTACTGGCCCCCTCCGGGGTAGCAATCAGCCCCAGCATTTT.

This chain joins TRBV27 and TRBJ2-7, with TRBD2 matching over 10 bases. The V segment lost 4 bases and the J segment 2 bases; nucleotides outside the gene matches: 8. Germline V gene sequence: CDR1 MNHEY, CDR2 SMNVEV (reference sequence). This CDR3 region has 16 residues. The CDR3 DNA follows: TGTGCCAGCAGTTCCGAGGGACTAGCGACGGCCTACGAGCAGTACTTC. Translation gives CASSSEGLATAYEQYF.

The chain employs TRBV4-2 and TRBJ2-3; the match to TRBD2 covers 9 bases. Trimming at V came to 4 bases and at J to 0 bases, leaving 11 bases not matched to a gene. Per the germline V gene, CDR1 is LGHNA and CDR2 is YNFKEQ. The CDR3 contains 18 residues. CDR3 sequence reads: CASSRSSGGGGSTDTQYF. The DNA of the CDR3 is TGTGCCAGCAGCCGATCCTCTGGCGGGGGGGGAAGCACAGATACGCAGTATTTT.

The V call is TRBV2, the J call TRBJ1-6; tentative D call: TRBD1 (5 bases). Trimming shortened V by 6 bases and J by 10 bases, and 10 bases separated the two germline ends. The CDR3 sequence is 12 residues long. Per the germline V gene, CDR1 is SNHLY and CDR2 is FYNNEI. DNA for the CDR3: TGTGCCAGCAGAGATGACAGCTCACCCCTCCACTTT. Residues: CASRDDSSPLHF. The whole variable domain, remainder taken from reference TRBV2 and TRBJ1-6, is EPEVTQTPSHQVTQMGQEVILRCVPISNHLYFYWYRQILGQKVEFLVSFYNNEISEKSEIFDDQFSVERPDGSNFTLKIRSTKLEDSAMYFCASRDDSSPLHFGNGTRLTVT.

CDR3 coding DNA: TGTGCCAGCTCAGGGGAACTGGGGGACTATAGCAATCAGCCCCAGCATTTT. Translating gives CASSGELGDYSNQPQHF. This chain uses TRBV6-4 with TRBJ1-5; perhaps TRBD1 as D (6 bases). The germline CDR1 and CDR2 sequences are MRHNA and SNTAGT. The CDR3 has 17 residues. V was clipped by 8 bases and J by 0 bases, with 20 bases between them.

The rearrangement joins TRBV19 to TRBJ2-2; D is perhaps TRBD2 (7 bases). Germline V lookup: CDR1 LNHDA, CDR2 SQIVND (reference sequence). Trimming pared 6 bases from V and 5 bases from J, leaving 19 bases between. The CDR3 has 16 amino acids. The CDR3 reads CASRWKGGRGTGELFF. CDR3 nucleotides: TGTGCCAGTAGGTGGAAGGGGGGGCGCGGAACCGGGGAGCTGTTTTTT.

The J gene is TRBJ1-6, the V gene TRBV11-2, with 9 bases identical to TRBD1. Losses at the gene ends were 7 bases for V and 6 bases for J; bases not matched to a gene: 7. Germline V gene lookup returns CDR1 SGHAT and CDR2 FQNNGV. The CDR3 contains 15 residues. The CDR3 nucleotides read TGTGCCAGCACTACAGGGGGCGTTGTTAATTCACCCCTCCACTTT. Its protein is CASTTGGVVNSPLHF.

The rearrangement joins TRBV7-2 to TRBJ2-5; D is perhaps TRBD2 (5 bases). V lost 5 bases, J lost 5 bases, and 12 bases lay in between. CDR1 and CDR2 (germline): SGHTA, FQGNSA. The CDR3 length is 13 residues. CDR3 DNA: TGTGCCAGCAGCCAAAGGACGGGGGAGACCCAGTACTTC. It translates to CASSQRTGETQYF.

The chain carries TRBV6-5 and TRBJ1-5, with 8 bases identical to TRBD1. From germline, CDR1 is MNHEY and CDR2 SVGAGI. The V gene end was trimmed by 5 bases and the J gene end by 4 bases; junction bases not matched to a gene: 7. This CDR3 contains 15 residues. CDR3 in DNA: TGTGCCAGCAGTCGGACAGGGATAGGGAATCAGCCCCAGCATTTT. It is translated as CASSRTGIGNQPQHF.

The V and J genes are TRBV14 and TRBJ1-6; D is undetermined. Germline CDR1 is SGHDN and CDR2 is FVKESK. The CDR3 has 14 residues. Deletions cut 2 bases from V and 10 bases from J, with 12 bases between. The CDR3 spells CASSQQSSRSPLHF. CDR3 bases: TGTGCCAGCAGCCAACAATCCAGTCGCTCACCCCTCCACTTT.

This chain connects TRBV18 to TRBJ1-6, with 7 bases that match TRBD1. The germline V gene has CDR1 KGHSH and CDR2 LQKENI. The CDR3 has 15 residues. J gave up 7 bases and V 6 bases, and 9 bases lay outside the gene matches. Here the CDR3 DNA reads TGTGCCAGCTCTCGAGAGACAGGGCGGAATTCACCCCTCCACTTT. Its translation: CASSRETGRNSPLHF.

The chain links TRBV12-5 to TRBJ2-5; D uncertain. CDR1 is LGHNT and CDR2 is FRNRAP in the germline V gene. Trimming stripped 1 base from V and 5 bases from J, with 11 bases between. The CDR3 spans 14 residues. In DNA form, the CDR3 reads TGTGCTAGTGGTTTGGACGTACTTCTGGAGACCCAGTACTTC. This sequence encodes CASGLDVLLETQYF.

Worth noting for this clone: Compared with germline, one end of the junction differs, possibly owing to a read error. The chain recombines TRBV11-2 with TRBJ2-1; a possible D gene is TRBD1 (5 bases). This CDR3 is built from 13 residues. Looked up from germline, CDR1 is SGHAT and CDR2 is FQNNGV. The CDR3 loop reads CASSIDRYNEQFF. DNA for the CDR3: TGTGCCAGCAGCATAGACAGATACAATGAGCAGTTCTTC.

This CDR3 is CASGSFGFGSYEQYF. The CDR3 DNA reads as TGTGCCAGCGGATCTTTCGGGTTTGGGTCCTACGAGCAGTACTTC. The genes are TRBV28 and TRBJ2-7, with no clear D. V shed 8 bases and J shed 1 base, with 18 bases lying between them. This CDR3 contains 15 residues. Germline-derived CDR1 and CDR2 are MDHEN and SYDVKM.